This entry lists 12 T cell receptor beta chains sequenced from one sample in a study of blood T cell repertoires in COVID-19. Assay used: immunoSEQ multiplex PCR; TCRdb lists only in-frame clones, some missing. The sample has around 200,000 clones, 85% to 90% seen once. Sequencing was performed on peripheral blood. The receptor source for this set is a middle-aged man with acute or convalescent COVID-19.

V and J are TRBV7-9 and TRBJ1-5; 8 bases fit TRBD1. V lost 10 bases to trimming and J lost 3 bases; unmatched junction nucleotides: 8. Germline V gene sequence: CDR1 SEHNR, CDR2 FQNEAQ (reference sequence). The CDR3 is made up of 14 amino acids. For the CDR3, the DNA is TGTGCCACCTCCGACAGGGGCTCCAATCAGCCCCAGCATTTT. Amino acid sequence: CATSDRGSNQPQHF.

The chain links TRBV7-2 to TRBJ1-5; no definite D call. V was cut by 1 base and J by 5 bases, with 6 bases left in between. Germline V gives CDR1 SGHTA, CDR2 FQGNSA. CDR3 length: 13 amino acids. The CDR3 protein is CASSLGQDQPQHF. The CDR3 DNA sequence: TGTGCCAGCAGCTTAGGACAAGATCAGCCCCAGCATTTT.

V is TRBV7-2 and J is TRBJ2-3; 7 nucleotides agree with TRBD2. V dropped 5 bases and J dropped 3; count of bases not matched to a gene: 2. Germline values: CDR1 SGHTA, CDR2 FQGNSA. The CDR3 sequence is 13 residues long. Written as DNA, the CDR3 is TGTGCCAGCAGCCCCGGGGGGACAGATACGCAGTATTTT. This translates into CASSPGGTDTQYF.

This clone occurred a few times. The genes are TRBV27 and TRBJ1-4; 9 bases fit TRBD1. This CDR3 has 14 residues. Germline V gene sequence: CDR1 MNHEY, CDR2 SMNVEV (reference sequence). V lost 2 bases to trimming and J lost 7 bases; unmatched junction nucleotides: 2. The CDR3 nucleotides read TGTGCCAGCAGTTTAAGGGACAGGGCTGAAAAACTGTTTTTT. Translated, it gives CASSLRDRAEKLFF.

The genes are TRBV28 and TRBJ1-3; the match to TRBD1 covers 9 bases. This CDR3 comprises 15 residues. The trim removed 5 bases at V and 4 bases at J, leaving 6 bases unmatched. Germline V gene sequence: CDR1 MDHEN, CDR2 SYDVKM. CDR3 sequence reads: CASSGQGFMGNTIYF. In DNA, the CDR3 is TGTGCCAGCAGTGGACAGGGGTTCATGGGAAACACCATATATTTT.

The chain recombines TRBV5-4 with TRBJ2-2; the D gene is possibly TRBD1 (5 bases). Germline V gene sequence: CDR1 SGHNT, CDR2 YYREEE (reference sequence). V dropped 0 bases and J dropped 5 bases, with 11 bases sitting between them. There are 15 residues in the CDR3. CDR3 residues: CASSLEKRGTGELFF. The CDR3 bases are TGTGCCAGCAGCTTGGAGAAAAGGGGAACCGGGGAGCTGTTTTTT. The full variable domain, completed using reference TRBV5-4 and TRBJ2-2, is ETGVTQSPTHLIKTRGQQVTLRCSSQSGHNTVSWYQQALGQGPQFIFQYYREEENGRGNFPPRFSGLQFPNYSSELNVNALELDDSALYLCASSLEKRGTGELFFGEGSRLTVL.

The rearrangement joins TRBV28 to TRBJ1-3; tentatively, D is TRBD1 (5 bases). V dropped 6 bases and J dropped 2 bases, with 11 bases sitting between them. The germline CDR1 and CDR2 sequences are MDHEN and SYDVKM. The CDR3 spans 14 residues. The CDR3 region has the DNA TGTGCCAGCAGCGCCGGAGGGGCTGGAAACACCATATATTTT. As protein: CASSAGGAGNTIYF.

The chain recombines TRBV7-2 with TRBJ1-5; 8 positions agree with TRBD1. Germline V CDR1 and CDR2: SGHTA, FQGNSA. This CDR3 region has 16 residues. V was clipped by 5 bases and J by 2 bases; unmatched bases: 8. The CDR3 region has the DNA TGTGCCAGCAGCCCGAGGACAGGGACGGGCAATCAGCCCCAGCATTTT. Its protein is CASSPRTGTGNQPQHF.

The sample holds a few counts of this clone. The V gene is TRBV4-1, the J gene TRBJ1-5, with D possibly being TRBD1 (6 bases). The germline V gene has CDR1 MGHRA and CDR2 YSYEKL. The ends were cut back, 4 bases at V and 9 bases at J, with 28 bases in the middle. The CDR3 runs 18 residues. Here the CDR3 reads CASSPGTSPFGLTLPQHF. In DNA, the CDR3 is TGCGCCAGCAGCCCCGGGACATCACCTTTTGGGCTAACACTGCCCCAGCATTTT.

This clone was seen just once. This chain connects TRBV2 to TRBJ2-2, with 8 bases that match TRBD1. Trimming cost V 10 bases and J 2 bases; bases outside gene matches: 9. CDR1 SNHLY and CDR2 FYNNEI come from the germline V gene. The CDR3 spans 15 residues. The CDR3 spells CATQGANSNTGELFF. CDR3 DNA: TGTGCCACGCAGGGGGCAAATTCAAACACCGGGGAGCTGTTTTTT.

This chain uses TRBV11-2 with TRBJ1-2; D ambiguous. Trimming removed 4 bases at V and 2 bases at J, with 5 bases between. Looked up from germline, CDR1 is SGHAT and CDR2 is FQNNGV. CDR3 size: 12 residues. The CDR3 is CASSSYNYGYTF. The CDR3, as DNA: TGTGCCAGCAGCTCCTACAACTATGGCTACACCTTC. The whole variable domain, remainder taken from reference TRBV11-2 and TRBJ1-2, is EAGVAQSPRYKIIEKRQSVAFWCNPISGHATLYWYQQILGQGPKLLIQFQNNGVVDDSQLPKDRFSAERLKGVDSTLKIQPAKLEDSAVYLCASSSYNYGYTFGSGTRLTVV.

This CDR3 is CASSGGQSTNEKLFF. DNA for the CDR3: TGTGCCAGCAGCGGCGGACAGTCAACTAATGAAAAACTGTTTTTT. The gene calls are TRBV5-8 and TRBJ1-4; TRBD1 is a possible D gene (6 bases). The germline V and J ends were trimmed by 4 bases and 0 bases, with 10 bases remaining between them. The CDR3 is 15 amino acids. Germline CDR1 is SGHTS and CDR2 is YDEGEE.